This T cell receptor (beta chain) was documented in a study of CD8+ T cells in alopecia areata. Study details: The study gave treated patients oral tofacitinib at 5 to 10 mg twice daily. Study-wide points: Lesional tissue from the scalp (especially in alopecia totalis/universalis) showed higher clonality than normal scalp. A single nonresponder leaves the baseline CD8+ expansion link to response uncertain.

The treatment: oral pan-JAK inhibitor, 5-10 mg twice daily. Lesional scalp punch biopsies and peripheral blood were collected from alopecia areata patients. CDR3 size: 14 residues. The V segment lost 4 bases and the J segment 6 bases; nucleotides outside the gene matches: 2. Germline V lookup: CDR1 SGHTA, CDR2 FQGNSA. In this sample, this clone turned up a few times. Its specificity is not known. Investigators isolated RNA and reverse transcribed it into cDNA to act as the sequencing template. The assay was immunoSEQ multiplex PCR, and TCRdb's table has in-frame clones only and misses some. This table holds around 270,000 clones, 58% found once.

The chain uses TRBV7-2 and TRBJ1-6; 8 positions match TRBD1. Source: CD4+ T cells sorted from blood, taken at week 24, from a patient treated with tofacitinib. The TCR comes from a human donor with alopecia areata. DNA of the CDR3: TGTGCCAGCAGCTCCGACAGGGGTAATTCACCCCTCCACTTT. This translates into CASSSDRGNSPLHF. Based on the CDR3 plus reference TRBV7-2 and TRBJ1-6, the full variable domain is GAGVSQSPSNKVTEKGKDVELRCDPISGHTALYWYRQSLGQGLEFLIYFQGNSAPDKSGLPSDRFSAERTGGSVSTLTIQRTQQEDSAVYLCASSSDRGNSPLHFGNGTRLTVT.